This T cell receptor (beta chain) originates from a study of shared clonotypes between healthy human individuals (dated by TCRdb to about 2020). As for the study more broadly: The cohort included a few men and a couple of women between 18 and 49 years of age. Per donor, three plates each were used for CD4 naive and CD4 memory, two for CD8 naive, and one for CD8 memory. To estimate repertoire size and how much clonotype sharing occurs between individuals, the study deeply sequenced the blood TCR repertoires of a handful of healthy adults. To increase sequencing depth and limit assay-specific biases, different laboratories used diverse techniques to prepare libraries and sequence TCR repertoires. Per donor, leukapheresis produced somewhere between about 0.94 and 9 billion PBMCs.

To note about this clone: It lacks a known antigen. Base-call qualities are not available, and no considerably larger clone is one nucleotide away.

Trimming removed 4 bases from V and 1 base from J; the gene matches leave 7 bases unexplained. The germline V gene gives CDR1 as ENHRY and CDR2 as SYGVKD. The CDR3 starts with the cysteine, ends with the phenylalanine, and has 17 residues. Kept here is only the CDR3 DNA, which spans 51 bases and is read in frame from base 1. Healthy HIV-negative adults with no recently reported acute infections or vaccinations were included as donors. All donors were Caucasian adults living in Nashville, Tennessee, USA. CD8 memory samples were composed of magnetically selected CD45RO+ cells combined with CCR7-negative CD45RA+ effector memory (TemRA) cells. After blood collection by leukapheresis, PBMCs were isolated using Ficoll-Histopaque density gradient centrifugation and then cryopreserved in the vapor phase of liquid nitrogen. Analytical flow cytometry was used to check the purity and quantity of every magnetically sorted T cell population. Genomic DNA was isolated from every sorted fraction and measured by UV absorbance on a Nanodrop 2000c.

Using the deep immunoSEQ assay, TCR CDR3 regions were amplified from genomic DNA by multiplex PCR. For each cell subset, the extracted genomic DNA was distributed evenly across all wells of several immunoSEQ 96-well plates, and each plate served as one replicate. For sorted subsets, about 210 ng of genomic DNA, equivalent to 25,000 to 35,000 T cell genomes, went into each replicate PCR. The purified libraries were quantified using a Qubit 3.0 fluorometer, sized with a Bioanalyzer 2100, and then quantified again using the KAPA Library Quantification kit. Every immunoSEQ 96-well plate was sequenced on a separate single-read 150-cycle Illumina NextSeq 550 flow cell. On the authors' methods: The immunoSEQ output contained only junctional sequences without quality scores, so filtering could not match that applied to full-length reads. To assign V/J genes and CDR3, sequences were annotated against IMGT germline references using PyIR, a Python wrapper for IgBLAST v1.9. Any read was removed if the V/J assignment was weak (E-value above 1e-6), the CDR3 was missing, or the read contained stop codons, out-of-frame junctions, or ambiguous translated residues. A V3J clonotype was defined by an identical inferred V gene, J gene, and CDR3 amino acid sequence. Percentage overlap between repertoires was computed as shared unique clonotypes divided by the size of the smaller repertoire. Repertoire richness was assessed with RTK rarefaction, the Chao1 estimator, and Recon v2.1 estimates of unobserved clonotypes. For all TCRbeta clonotypes obtained by the gDNA method from a few donors, generation probabilities were computed with OLGA. The table comes from immuneACCESS by way of TCRdb, which keeps in-frame sequences with V and J called. Part of the clones is missing from these tables; in studies checked, under half for an unresolved V gene and the rest for unknown reasons. V, J and clone size were drawn from that table, and D and trimming were deduced from the DNA. The sample contains approximately 400,000 clones, about 96% of them found a single time. The top ten clones comprise about 0.32% of the sample.

The paper as a whole reports these results and caveats: Pairwise subsampling led to the expectation that sequencing depth would affect the degree of clonotype sharing among donors. Incomplete sequencing was indicated by rarefaction of sorted-subset datasets, despite the large sequencing depth. The genetic and exposure-history diversity represented was limited by the small number of donors. Compared with non-shared clonotypes, clonotypes shared by all four sorted-subset donors had higher generation probabilities. Estimated clonotype richness was generally larger for naive than for memory subsets. Only blood was sampled, and tissue TCR repertoires likely differ from those in blood. Sharing across several donors was observed for about 4.8% of naive CD4, 3% to 3.5% of naive CD8, 2% to 2.5% of memory CD4, and about 0.4% of memory CD8 clonotypes.

This sequence originates from a young man in good health. Sample: memory CD8+ T cells sorted from blood. The cell subset or site label of this sample denotes: CD45RO+ cells pooled with CCR7-negative TemRA cells. The chain employs TRBV10-3 and TRBJ2-5; 12 bases in the middle match TRBD2. The CDR3 reads CAISAGRTSGVQETQYF. The base sequence is TGTGCCATCAGTGCTGGCAGGACTAGCGGGGTCCAAGAGACCCAGTACTTC.